A selection of T cell receptor beta chains follows, all from one sample in a study of cytomegalovirus exposure and HLA in healthy donors. Data came from immunoSEQ multiplex PCR; TCRdb stores just in-frame clones and leaves some out. The data hold fewer than 150,000 clones, with 60% to 80% observed a single time. The sample taken for sequencing was PBMCs. The receptors stem from a young man in good health and CMV-seronegative. Both conserved end residues are part of each CDR3. The D gene is left open where the match is weak. Clone size is shown for a subset of rows, as once, few, many or a class of expanded clone.

d_call	cdr3_length	clone_size	j_call	v_call	cdr3_aa	cdr3_nt
TRBD1	14	.	TRBJ1-2	TRBV6-5	CASTRDRDNYGYTF	TGTGCCAGCACTCGGGACAGAGATAACTATGGCTACACCTTC
TRBD1	16	.	TRBJ1-5	TRBV19	CASSVRGQVSNQPQHF	TGTGCCAGTAGTGTGAGAGGACAGGTTAGCAATCAGCCCCAGCATTTT
.	14	.	TRBJ2-4	TRBV6-5	CASSYSEGRDIQYF	TGTGCCAGCAGTTACTCAGAGGGTAGGGACATTCAGTACTTC
.	15	.	TRBJ2-7	TRBV15	CATSREPGLTYEQYF	TGTGCCACCAGCAGGGAACCGGGACTGACCTACGAGCAGTACTTC
TRBD1	13	.	TRBJ1-6	TRBV30	CAWRGQGDSPLHF	TGTGCCTGGAGGGGGCAGGGGGATTCACCCCTCCACTTT
.	13	.	TRBJ2-7	TRBV19	CASSIVFGYEQYF	TGTGCCAGTAGTATAGTTTTCGGTTACGAGCAGTACTTC
TRBD1	14	.	TRBJ2-2	TRBV10-1	CASSWTGPLGELFF	TGCGCCAGCAGCTGGACAGGACCCCTGGGGGAGCTGTTTTTT
.	14	.	TRBJ1-2	TRBV6-5	CASGPTNIFYGYTF	TGTGCCAGCGGCCCCACGAACATTTTCTATGGCTACACCTTC
.	18	.	TRBJ2-7	TRBV21-1	CASSPGREALTPSHEQYF	TGTGCCAGCAGCCCCGGCAGGGAAGCCCTCACGCCCTCACACGAGCAGTACTTC
.	13	.	TRBJ2-5	TRBV7-2	CASSLGTVETQYF	TGTGCCAGCAGCTTAGGCACGGTCGAGACCCAGTACTTC
TRBD1	15	.	TRBJ2-7	TRBV4-3	CASSQGQGARYEQYF	TGCGCCAGCAGCCAGGGACAGGGGGCCCGGTACGAGCAGTACTTC
TRBD1	15	.	TRBJ1-1	TRBV28	CASSSIGQGGAEAFF	TGTGCCAGCAGTTCGATCGGACAGGGAGGGGCTGAAGCTTTCTTT
TRBD1	14	.	TRBJ2-1	TRBV9	CASRNRDRNNEQFF	TGTGCCAGCAGGAACCGGGACAGAAACAATGAGCAGTTCTTC
TRBD2	13	.	TRBJ2-5	TRBV10-3	CAATGGAQETQYF	TGTGCCGCCACGGGGGGTGCGCAAGAGACCCAGTACTTC
TRBD1	12	.	TRBJ1-2	TRBV5-1	CASSWDSYGYTF	TGCGCCAGCAGCTGGGACAGCTATGGCTACACCTTC
TRBD1	14	.	TRBJ2-4	TRBV5-1	CASKNRDRAGIQYF	TGCGCCAGCAAGAACCGGGACAGGGCTGGCATTCAGTACTTC
.	18	few	TRBJ1-1	TRBV5-6	CASSLVGPLGGSNTEAFF	TGTGCCAGCAGCTTGGTGGGGCCCCTCGGGGGTTCGAACACTGAAGCTTTCTTT
.	12	.	TRBJ1-1	TRBV28	CASSSGLTEAFF	TGTGCCAGCAGTTCAGGGTTAACTGAAGCTTTCTTT
TRBD1	12	.	TRBJ1-2	TRBV7-2	CAGTGRNYGYTF	TGTGCTGGGACAGGAAGAAACTATGGCTACACCTTC
TRBD1	14	.	TRBJ2-7	TRBV5-5	CASSPWTGGYEQYF	TGTGCCAGCAGCCCCTGGACAGGGGGCTACGAGCAGTACTTC
.	11	.	TRBJ1-1	TRBV20-1	CSARDQTEAFF	TGCAGTGCTAGAGATCAGACTGAAGCTTTCTTT
.	13	.	TRBJ1-2	TRBV11-2	CASSLDDTGGYTF	TGTGCCAGCAGCTTAGACGATACAGGAGGCTACACCTTC
.	15	.	TRBJ1-3	TRBV5-6	CASSFPWLSGNTIYF	TGTGCCAGCAGCTTCCCCTGGCTCTCTGGAAACACCATATATTTT
TRBD1	13	.	TRBJ2-7	TRBV4-2	CASSHTGTDEQYF	TGTGCCAGCAGCCACACAGGGACAGACGAGCAGTACTTC
TRBD2	17	.	TRBJ2-1	TRBV29-1	CSVEGGLADLSYNEQFF	TGCAGCGTTGAAGGGGGACTAGCGGATCTATCCTACAATGAGCAGTTCTTC
TRBD1	14	.	TRBJ1-4	TRBV27	CASSKDRANEKLFF	TGTGCCAGCAGTAAGGACAGGGCTAATGAAAAACTGTTTTTT
.	16	once	TRBJ2-2	TRBV7-9	CASSPPYRVGTGELFF	TGTGCCAGCAGCCCACCTTACAGGGTTGGCACCGGGGAGCTGTTTTTT
.	14	.	TRBJ1-5	TRBV7-8	CASSLTEGWQPQHF	TGTGCCAGCAGCTTGACCGAGGGTTGGCAGCCCCAGCATTTT
.	14	few	TRBJ1-1	TRBV5-1	CASSSRLMNTEAFF	TGCGCCAGCAGCTCTCGACTGATGAACACTGAAGCTTTCTTT
TRBD2	16	.	TRBJ2-1	TRBV10-3	CAISEPSEGLAPEQFF	TGTGCCATCAGTGAACCTTCTGAAGGACTAGCACCAGAGCAGTTCTTC
.	13	.	TRBJ2-5	TRBV5-6	CASSFLAQETQYF	TGTGCCAGCAGCTTTTTGGCCCAAGAGACCCAGTACTTC
.	14	.	TRBJ1-3	TRBV6-1	CASTTGAAGNTIYF	TGTGCCAGTACAACAGGCGCTGCTGGAAACACCATATATTTT